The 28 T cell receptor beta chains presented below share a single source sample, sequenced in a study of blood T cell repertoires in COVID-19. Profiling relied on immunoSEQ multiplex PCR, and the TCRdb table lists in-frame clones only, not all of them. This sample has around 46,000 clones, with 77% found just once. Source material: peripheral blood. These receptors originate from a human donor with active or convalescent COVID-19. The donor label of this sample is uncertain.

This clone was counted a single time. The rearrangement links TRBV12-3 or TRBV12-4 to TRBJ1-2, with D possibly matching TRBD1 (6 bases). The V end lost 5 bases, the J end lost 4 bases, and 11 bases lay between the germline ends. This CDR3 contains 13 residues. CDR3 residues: CASSLDRTYGYTF. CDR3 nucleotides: TGTGCCAGCAGTCTCGACAGGACCTATGGCTACACCTTC.

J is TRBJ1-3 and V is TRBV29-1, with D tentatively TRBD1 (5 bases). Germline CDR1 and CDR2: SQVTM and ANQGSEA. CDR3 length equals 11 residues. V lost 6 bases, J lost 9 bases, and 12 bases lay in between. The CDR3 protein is CSVGDRSTIYF. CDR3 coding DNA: TGCAGCGTAGGAGACAGAAGCACCATATATTTT.

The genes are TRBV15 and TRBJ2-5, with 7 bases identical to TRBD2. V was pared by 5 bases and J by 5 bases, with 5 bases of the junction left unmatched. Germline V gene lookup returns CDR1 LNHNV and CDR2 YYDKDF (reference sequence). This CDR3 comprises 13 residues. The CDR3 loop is CATSRGSVETQYF. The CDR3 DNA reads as TGTGCCACCAGCCGCGGGAGTGTGGAGACCCAGTACTTC.

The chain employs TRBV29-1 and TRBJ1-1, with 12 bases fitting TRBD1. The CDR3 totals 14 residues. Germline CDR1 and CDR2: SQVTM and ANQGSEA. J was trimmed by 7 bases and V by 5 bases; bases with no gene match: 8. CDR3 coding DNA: TGCAGCGTTCTTCCGGGACAGGGGGCAAATGAAGCTTTCTTT. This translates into CSVLPGQGANEAFF.

The CDR3 coding sequence is TGTGCCTGGAGTTTCCCCAGGGGCTCCTACGAGCAGTACTTC. This sequence encodes CAWSFPRGSYEQYF. The chain joins TRBV30 to TRBJ2-7; a possible D gene is TRBD1 (6 bases). The CDR3 consists of 14 residues. V gave up 2 bases and J gave up 0 bases, with 11 bases separating them. Germline V CDR1 and CDR2: GTSNPN, SVGIG (reference sequence).

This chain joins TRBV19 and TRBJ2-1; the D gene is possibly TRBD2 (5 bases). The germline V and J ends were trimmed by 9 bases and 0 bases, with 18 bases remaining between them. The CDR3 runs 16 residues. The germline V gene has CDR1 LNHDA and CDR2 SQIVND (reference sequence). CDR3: CASTNLLGSSYNEQFF. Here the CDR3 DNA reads TGTGCCAGCACGAATTTACTAGGGAGCTCCTACAATGAGCAGTTCTTC.

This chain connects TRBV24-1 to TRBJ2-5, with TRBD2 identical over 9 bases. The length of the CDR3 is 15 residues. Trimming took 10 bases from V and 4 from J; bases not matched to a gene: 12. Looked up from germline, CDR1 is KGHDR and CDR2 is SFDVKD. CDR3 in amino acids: CATSVGSGRSETQYF. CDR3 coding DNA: TGTGCCACGTCGGTAGGTAGCGGGAGATCAGAGACCCAGTACTTC.

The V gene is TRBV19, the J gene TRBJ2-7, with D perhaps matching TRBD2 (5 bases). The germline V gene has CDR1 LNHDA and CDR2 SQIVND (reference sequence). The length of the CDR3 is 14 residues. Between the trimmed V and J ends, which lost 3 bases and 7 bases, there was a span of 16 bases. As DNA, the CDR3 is TGTGCCAGTAGTATCTTGGTCCGGGAAGGGGAGCAGTACTTC. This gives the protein CASSILVREGEQYF. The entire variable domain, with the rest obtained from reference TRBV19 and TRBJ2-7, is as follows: DGGITQSPKYLFRKEGQNVTLSCEQNLNHDAMYWYRQDPGQGLRLIYYSQIVNDFQKGDIAEGYSVSREKKESFPLTVTSAQKNPTAFYLCASSILVREGEQYFGPGTRLTVT.

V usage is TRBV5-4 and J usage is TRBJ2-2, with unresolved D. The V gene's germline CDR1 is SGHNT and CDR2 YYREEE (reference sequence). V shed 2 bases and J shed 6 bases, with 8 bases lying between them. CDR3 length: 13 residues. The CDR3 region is CASSFSVSGELFF. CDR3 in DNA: TGTGCCAGCAGCTTCAGTGTATCCGGGGAGCTGTTTTTT.

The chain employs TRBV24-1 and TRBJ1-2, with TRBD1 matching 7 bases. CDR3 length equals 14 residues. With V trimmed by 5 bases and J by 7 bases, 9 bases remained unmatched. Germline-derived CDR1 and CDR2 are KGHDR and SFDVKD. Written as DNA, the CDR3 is TGTGCCACCAGTGCCCCCCGAGACAGGGCTGGCTACACCTTC. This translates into CATSAPRDRAGYTF.

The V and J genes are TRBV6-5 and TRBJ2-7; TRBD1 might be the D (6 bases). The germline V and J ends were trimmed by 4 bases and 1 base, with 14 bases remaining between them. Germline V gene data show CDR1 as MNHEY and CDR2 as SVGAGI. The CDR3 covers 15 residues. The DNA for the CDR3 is TGTGCCAGCAGTTCTCGACAGGACCCTTCCTACGAGCAGTACTTC. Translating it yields CASSSRQDPSYEQYF.

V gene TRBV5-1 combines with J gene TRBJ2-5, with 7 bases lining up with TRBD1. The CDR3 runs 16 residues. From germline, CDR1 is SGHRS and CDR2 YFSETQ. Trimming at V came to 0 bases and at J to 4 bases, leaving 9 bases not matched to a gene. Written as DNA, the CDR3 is TGCGCCAGCAGCTTGGGGGCACAGGGGCCTGTAGAGACCCAGTACTTC. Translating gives CASSLGAQGPVETQYF.

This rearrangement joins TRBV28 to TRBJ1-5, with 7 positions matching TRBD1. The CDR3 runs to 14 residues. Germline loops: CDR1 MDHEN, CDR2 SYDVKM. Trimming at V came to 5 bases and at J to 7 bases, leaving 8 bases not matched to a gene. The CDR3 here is CASSTPGQAQPQHF. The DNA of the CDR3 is TGTGCCAGCAGTACCCCCGGACAGGCCCAGCCCCAGCATTTT.

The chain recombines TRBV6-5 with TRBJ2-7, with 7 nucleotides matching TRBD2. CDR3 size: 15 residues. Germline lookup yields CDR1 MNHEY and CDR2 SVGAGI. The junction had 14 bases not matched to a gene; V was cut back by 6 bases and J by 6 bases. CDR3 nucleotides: TGTGCCAGCAGCCGCCGGGGGGTGGTGCGGGTCGAGCAGTACTTC. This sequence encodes CASSRRGVVRVEQYF.

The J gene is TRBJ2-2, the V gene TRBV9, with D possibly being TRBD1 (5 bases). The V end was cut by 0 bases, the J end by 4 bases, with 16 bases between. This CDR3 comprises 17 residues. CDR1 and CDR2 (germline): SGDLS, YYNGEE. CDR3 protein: CASSVGLGRTGTGELFF. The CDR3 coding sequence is TGTGCCAGCAGCGTAGGGTTGGGGCGGACGGGCACCGGGGAGCTGTTTTTT.

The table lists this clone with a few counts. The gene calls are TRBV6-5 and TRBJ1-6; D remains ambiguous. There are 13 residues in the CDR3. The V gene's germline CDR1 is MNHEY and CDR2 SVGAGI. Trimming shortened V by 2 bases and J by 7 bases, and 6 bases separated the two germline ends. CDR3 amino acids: CASSYNSNSPLHF. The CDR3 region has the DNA TGTGCCAGCAGTTACAACTCCAATTCACCCCTCCACTTT.

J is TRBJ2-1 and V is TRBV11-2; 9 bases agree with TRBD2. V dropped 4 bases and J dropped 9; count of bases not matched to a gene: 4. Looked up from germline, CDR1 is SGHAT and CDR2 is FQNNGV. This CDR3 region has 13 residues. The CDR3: CASSSTSGGEQFF. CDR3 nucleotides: TGTGCCAGCAGCTCGACTAGCGGTGGTGAGCAGTTCTTC.

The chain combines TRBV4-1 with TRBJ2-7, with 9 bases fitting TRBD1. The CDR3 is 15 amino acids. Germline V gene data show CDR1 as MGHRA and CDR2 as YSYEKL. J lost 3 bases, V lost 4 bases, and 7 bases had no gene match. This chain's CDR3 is CASSRETGGYYEQYF. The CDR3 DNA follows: TGCGCCAGCAGCCGAGAGACAGGGGGATACTACGAGCAGTACTTC.

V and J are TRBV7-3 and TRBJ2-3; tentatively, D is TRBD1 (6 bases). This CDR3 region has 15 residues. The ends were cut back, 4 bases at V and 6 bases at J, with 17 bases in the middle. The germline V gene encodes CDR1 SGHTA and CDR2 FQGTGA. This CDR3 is CASSWGFGTFDTQYF. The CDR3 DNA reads TGTGCCAGCAGCTGGGGATTCGGGACATTCGATACGCAGTATTTT.

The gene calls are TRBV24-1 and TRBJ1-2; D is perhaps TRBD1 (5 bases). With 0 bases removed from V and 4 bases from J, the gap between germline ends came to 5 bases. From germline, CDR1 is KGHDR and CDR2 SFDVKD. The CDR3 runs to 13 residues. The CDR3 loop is CATSDLTGYGYTF. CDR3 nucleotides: TGTGCCACCAGTGATTTGACAGGCTATGGCTACACCTTC.

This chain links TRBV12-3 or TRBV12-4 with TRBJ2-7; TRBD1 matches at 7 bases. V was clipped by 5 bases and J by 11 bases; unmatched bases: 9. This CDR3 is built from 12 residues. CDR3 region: CASSQGRTGEYF. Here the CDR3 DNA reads TGTGCCAGCAGTCAGGGGAGAACAGGGGAGTACTTC.

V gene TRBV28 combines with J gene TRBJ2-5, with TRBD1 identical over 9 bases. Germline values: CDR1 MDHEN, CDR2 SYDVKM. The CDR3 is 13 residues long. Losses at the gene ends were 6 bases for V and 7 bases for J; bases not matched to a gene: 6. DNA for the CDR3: TGTGCCAGCAGCTCCGGACAGGGGCGGACCCAGTACTTC. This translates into CASSSGQGRTQYF.

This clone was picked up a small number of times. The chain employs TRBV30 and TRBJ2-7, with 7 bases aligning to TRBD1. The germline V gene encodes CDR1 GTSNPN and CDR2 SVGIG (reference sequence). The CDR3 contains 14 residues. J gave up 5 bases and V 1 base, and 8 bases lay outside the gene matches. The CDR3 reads CAWSATGYGDEQYF. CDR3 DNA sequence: TGTGCCTGGAGTGCGACAGGGTATGGGGACGAGCAGTACTTC. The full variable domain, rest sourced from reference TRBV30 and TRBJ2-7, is SQTIHQWPATLVQPVGSPLSLECTVEGTSNPNLYWYRQAAGRGLQLLFYSVGIGQISSEVPQNLSASRPQDRQFILSSKKLLLSDSGFYLCAWSATGYGDEQYFGPGTRLTVT.

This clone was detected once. This chain's CDR3 is CARSLDGGSWGETQYF. CDR3 DNA sequence: TGTGCCAGAAGCTTGGATGGCGGGAGTTGGGGAGAGACCCAGTACTTC. This rearrangement joins TRBV5-3 to TRBJ2-5, with 7 bases that match TRBD2. TRBV5-3 is noted as an ORF with a role that remains uncertain. J lost 4 bases, V lost 0 bases, and 9 bases had no gene match. The CDR3 loop spans 16 amino acids.

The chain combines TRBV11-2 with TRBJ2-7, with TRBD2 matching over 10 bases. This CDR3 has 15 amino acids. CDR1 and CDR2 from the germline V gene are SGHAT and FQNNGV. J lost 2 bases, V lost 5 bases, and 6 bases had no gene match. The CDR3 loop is CASSPGLARAYEQYF. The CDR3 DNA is TGTGCCAGCAGCCCGGGACTAGCGAGAGCCTACGAGCAGTACTTC.

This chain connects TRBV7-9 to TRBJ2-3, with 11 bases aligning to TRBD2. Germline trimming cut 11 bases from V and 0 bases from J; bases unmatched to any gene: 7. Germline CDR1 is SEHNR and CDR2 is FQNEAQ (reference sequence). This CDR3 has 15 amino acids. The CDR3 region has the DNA TGTGCCGACGGGACTAGCGGAAGTAGCACAGATACGCAGTATTTT. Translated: CADGTSGSSTDTQYF.

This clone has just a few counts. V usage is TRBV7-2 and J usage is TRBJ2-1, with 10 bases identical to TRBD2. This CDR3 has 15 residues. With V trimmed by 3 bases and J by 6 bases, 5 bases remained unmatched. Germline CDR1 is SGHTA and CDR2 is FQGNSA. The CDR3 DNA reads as TGTGCCAGCAGCTTTCTAGCGGGAGACCGCAATGAGCAGTTCTTC. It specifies CASSFLAGDRNEQFF.

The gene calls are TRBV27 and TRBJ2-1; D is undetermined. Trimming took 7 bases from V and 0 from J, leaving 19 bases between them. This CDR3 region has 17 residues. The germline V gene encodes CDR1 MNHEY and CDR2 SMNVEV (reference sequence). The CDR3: CASTIYHSPSSYNEQFF. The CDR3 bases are TGTGCCAGCACCATTTACCATAGCCCAAGCTCCTACAATGAGCAGTTCTTC.